The 3 T cell receptor beta chains presented below share a single source sample, sequenced in a study of regulatory T cells in long-lasting Graves disease. Time point meaning: persistent/refractory GD, antithyroid drugs over 5 years with positive TRAb. The TCR library was made from RNA that had been extracted from PBMCs in TRIzol. Library construction for TCR beta used iRepertoire HTBI primers and Arm-PCR of CDR3 regions. TCRdb itself ran the multiplex PCR reads through MiXCR, one entry per CDR3 protein. The profile covers about 460,000 distinct CDR3 sequences, with approximately 23% appearing a single time and over 10% taken by the ten largest. Specimen: peripheral blood mononuclear cells (PBMCs), collected when the disease was refractory, from a patient treated with antithyroid drugs. These receptor sequences come from a female donor with Graves disease.

This clonotype was counted ten times or more. The chain uses TRBV10-3 and TRBJ1-2; D not certain. From germline, CDR1 is ENHRY and CDR2 SYGVKD. Between the trimmed V and J ends, which lost 8 bases and 6 bases, there was a span of 19 bases. The CDR3 loop spans 14 amino acids. The CDR3 region has the DNA TGTGCCATCTTTCAGGCGGTTGGGCCCGATGGCTACACCTTC. As protein: CAIFQAVGPDGYTF.

This clonotype was recorded a few times. The chain couples TRBV5-8 to TRBJ1-4; D is uncertain. The germline V gene encodes CDR1 SGHTS and CDR2 YDEGEE. V was clipped by 2 bases and J by 2 bases, with 10 bases between them. The CDR3 length is 15 residues. The CDR3 DNA follows: TGTGCCAGCAGCTTTTCGGGTCTGACTAATGAAAAACTGTTTTTT. It codes for CASSFSGLTNEKLFF.

This clonotype came up many times. The V and J genes are TRBV28 and TRBJ2-7; 11 bases are a match to TRBD2. V gave up 6 bases and J gave up 3 bases; unmatched junction bases: 1. Looked up from germline, CDR1 is MDHEN and CDR2 is SYDVKM. The CDR3 covers 13 residues. CDR3 amino acids: CASRLAGGYEQYF. CDR3 bases: TGTGCCAGCAGGCTAGCGGGAGGCTACGAGCAGTACTTC.